The 8 T cell receptor beta chains in this list originate from one sample, sequenced in a study of OX40 agonist ivuxolimab in advanced cancers. TCRdb keeps only in-frame clones here, not all; method: immunoSEQ multiplex PCR. Here the sample spans about 73,000 clones, 70% to 90% being singletons. This specimen was CD4+ or CD8+ T cells sorted from blood, taken in a trial of the OX40 agonist ivuxolimab. The receptors derive from an adult with an advanced solid tumor such as melanoma, head and neck, liver or kidney cancer.

The chain employs TRBV28 and TRBJ2-1; D not certain. CDR3 length: 14 residues. The V gene lost 1 base and the J gene lost 5 bases, with 9 bases spanning the gap. Germline CDR1 and CDR2: MDHEN and SYDVKM. CDR3 sequence (DNA): TGTGCCAGCAGTTTATTAGAAGGGAACAATGAGCAGTTCTTC. Translated: CASSLLEGNNEQFF.

This chain's CDR3 is CASSESYAGPNQPQHF. The CDR3 coding sequence is TGTGCCAGCAGTGAATCCTATGCAGGACCCAATCAGCCCCAGCATTTT. The rearrangement joins TRBV2 to TRBJ1-5; D ambiguous. CDR3 length: 16 amino acids. Germline V gene lookup returns CDR1 SNHLY and CDR2 FYNNEI. Trimming removed 2 bases at V and 3 bases at J, with 14 bases between.

The gene calls are TRBV4-1 and TRBJ1-6; no firm D call. With 1 base removed from V and 7 bases from J, the gap between germline ends came to 17 bases. CDR1 and CDR2 (germline): MGHRA, YSYEKL. The CDR3 consists of 17 residues. CDR3 protein: CASSQGFAGGLNSPLHF. The CDR3 DNA reads as TGCGCCAGCAGCCAAGGTTTCGCAGGCGGTTTGAATTCACCCCTCCACTTT.

This sequence joins TRBV19 and TRBJ2-2, with D perhaps TRBD1 (5 bases). The V and J ends lost 6 bases and 6 bases respectively, with 8 bases between them. Germline V CDR1 and CDR2: LNHDA, SQIVND (reference sequence). This CDR3 is built from 12 residues. The CDR3 protein is CASRYRSGELFF. CDR3 DNA sequence: TGTGCCAGTAGGTACAGGTCCGGGGAGCTGTTTTTT.

The genes are TRBV11-2 and TRBJ2-3, with 13 bases aligning to TRBD2. Germline CDR1 and CDR2: SGHAT and FQNNGV. The CDR3 contains 16 residues. V gave up 5 bases and J gave up 4 bases; unmatched junction bases: 6. CDR3: CASSDRLAGGPDTQYF. The CDR3 nucleotides read TGTGCCAGCAGCGATAGACTAGCGGGAGGACCAGATACGCAGTATTTT.

This clone was seen once. The genes are TRBV10-2 and TRBJ2-7; D call uncertain. The V gene lost 8 bases and the J gene lost 4 bases, with 9 bases spanning the gap. The CDR3 is 11 amino acids. Germline V lookup: CDR1 WSHSY, CDR2 SAAADI. The CDR3 DNA is TGCGCCAGCGGCCCCGGATACGAGCAGTACTTC. It encodes CASGPGYEQYF.

For the CDR3, the DNA is TGTGCCAGTTCACGAGGGGGACCCATTTACGAGCAGTACTTC. It codes for CASSRGGPIYEQYF. The rearrangement links TRBV27 to TRBJ2-7; D possibly corresponds to TRBD1 (6 bases). V was cut by 9 bases and J by 4 bases, with 19 bases left in between. The CDR3 contains 14 residues. Germline V lookup: CDR1 MNHEY, CDR2 SMNVEV (reference sequence).

The chain links TRBV25-1 to TRBJ1-2; TRBD1 might be the D (6 bases). Germline CDR1 is MGHDK and CDR2 is SYGVNS. The CDR3 has 13 residues. The V gene lost 6 bases and the J gene lost 4 bases, with 12 bases spanning the gap. CDR3 sequence reads: CASRDSSFYGYTF. The CDR3 DNA reads TGTGCCAGCAGGGACAGTTCCTTCTATGGCTACACCTTC.